These T cell receptor beta chains were read from a single sample in a study of CD8 T cells in ankylosing spondylitis. Using its own MiXCR run on the 5' RACE reads, TCRdb lists one record per CDR3 protein. The data contain 130,000 or so distinct CDR3 sequences, 6% to 8.5% of them seen just once; the ten biggest clones take up more than 9%. The sequenced sample consisted of blood, either unsorted or a sorted T cell fraction (not recorded which). The origin of the receptors is a male donor with ankylosing spondylitis or in good health (not recorded which). Each CDR3 is given with its conserved first and last residue. Each record gives: D gene, clone size, J gene, V gene, CDR3 DNA, CDR3 protein. The D gene is left open where the match is weak. Size tells how often a clone was seen (once, few, many) or the class of an expanded clone, and some rows leave it out.

d_call: NA
clone_size: many
j_call: TRBJ2-4
v_call: TRBV15
cdr3_nt: TGTGCCACCAGCAGAGATGGGCTACCAGGGGGGGCCAAAAACATTCAGTACTTC
cdr3_aa: CATSRDGLPGGAKNIQYF

d_call: NA
clone_size: many
j_call: TRBJ1-1
v_call: TRBV7-3
cdr3_nt: TGTGCCAGCAGCCCGACGCCGGGACAGAACACTGAAGCTTTCTTT
cdr3_aa: CASSPTPGQNTEAFF

d_call: NA
clone_size: NA
j_call: TRBJ1-1
v_call: TRBV12-3/TRBV12-4
cdr3_nt: TGTGCCAGCACCTTCACAGAAGGTCCGAACACTGAAGCTTTCTTT
cdr3_aa: CASTFTEGPNTEAFF

d_call: TRBD1
clone_size: many
j_call: TRBJ1-5
v_call: TRBV10-3
cdr3_nt: TGTGCCATCAGTGACTTAGGAATGACAGGGGGTCAGCCCCAGCATTTT
cdr3_aa: CAISDLGMTGGQPQHF

d_call: NA
clone_size: many
j_call: TRBJ2-3
v_call: TRBV2
cdr3_nt: TGTGCCAGCCTCCGCACAGATACGCAGTATTTT
cdr3_aa: CASLRTDTQYF

d_call: NA
clone_size: many
j_call: TRBJ1-5
v_call: TRBV7-8
cdr3_nt: TGTGCCAGCAGCTCAACGGGGCCCACCAATCAGCCCCAGCATTTT
cdr3_aa: CASSSTGPTNQPQHF

d_call: NA
clone_size: few
j_call: TRBJ1-2
v_call: TRBV4-1
cdr3_nt: TGCGCCAGCAGCCCTATCGACAGCGATGGCTACACCTTC
cdr3_aa: CASSPIDSDGYTF

d_call: TRBD2
clone_size: NA
j_call: TRBJ2-6
v_call: TRBV20-1
cdr3_nt: TGCAGTGCTAAAGCTCCGGGCGGGAGTCTGGTTCCAGGGGCCAACGTCCTGACTTTC
cdr3_aa: CSAKAPGGSLVPGANVLTF

d_call: TRBD2
clone_size: many
j_call: TRBJ2-5
v_call: TRBV6-5
cdr3_nt: TGTGCCAGCAGTTCACAACTAGCGGGGGAAGAGACCCAGTACTTC
cdr3_aa: CASSSQLAGEETQYF

d_call: NA
clone_size: NA
j_call: TRBJ2-7
v_call: TRBV4-1
cdr3_nt: TGCGCCAGCAGCCAAGCTGACTACGAGCAGTACTTC
cdr3_aa: CASSQADYEQYF

d_call: NA
clone_size: many
j_call: TRBJ2-1
v_call: TRBV7-3
cdr3_nt: TGTGCCAGCAGCTTAATGTTGGCTAGCAGAAACAATGAGCAGTTCTTC
cdr3_aa: CASSLMLASRNNEQFF

d_call: NA
clone_size: many
j_call: TRBJ2-3
v_call: TRBV7-9
cdr3_nt: TGTGCCAGCAGCACAGATACGCAGTATTTT
cdr3_aa: CASSTDTQYF

d_call: TRBD2
clone_size: many
j_call: TRBJ2-7
v_call: TRBV6-5
cdr3_nt: TGTGCCAGCAGTACTAGCGGGGGGACATCCTACGAGCAGTACTTC
cdr3_aa: CASSTSGGTSYEQYF

d_call: NA
clone_size: many
j_call: TRBJ2-4
v_call: TRBV28
cdr3_nt: TGTGCCAGCAGTTTAGCTCCCCAAAACATTCAGTACTTC
cdr3_aa: CASSLAPQNIQYF

d_call: TRBD1
clone_size: many
j_call: TRBJ1-2
v_call: TRBV3-1
cdr3_nt: TGTGCCAGCAGCCCGAGGGGGCACCTGGGAGGCTACACCTTC
cdr3_aa: CASSPRGHLGGYTF

d_call: TRBD2
clone_size: many
j_call: TRBJ2-3
v_call: TRBV18
cdr3_nt: TGTGCCAGCTCACCACAAGAAGCGGGGGACACAGATACGCAGTATTTT
cdr3_aa: CASSPQEAGDTDTQYF

d_call: TRBD1
clone_size: many
j_call: TRBJ2-3
v_call: TRBV5-6
cdr3_nt: TGTGCCAGCAGCTTGGCCGGGACAGGGGCGACAGATACGCAGTATTTT
cdr3_aa: CASSLAGTGATDTQYF

d_call: NA
clone_size: many
j_call: TRBJ2-5
v_call: TRBV3-1
cdr3_nt: TGTGCCAGCAGCCGGGACTCCACGACCACGACCCAGTACTTC
cdr3_aa: CASSRDSTTTTQYF

d_call: NA
clone_size: many
j_call: TRBJ2-2
v_call: TRBV5-1
cdr3_nt: TGCGCCAGCAGCTTGGACCTCAACGCCGGGGAGCTGTTTTTT
cdr3_aa: CASSLDLNAGELFF

d_call: TRBD2
clone_size: many
j_call: TRBJ2-5
v_call: TRBV5-1
cdr3_nt: TGCGCCAGCAGCTTTAAGACTAGCGGGAGTCAAGAGACCCAGTACTTC
cdr3_aa: CASSFKTSGSQETQYF

d_call: NA
clone_size: many
j_call: TRBJ2-7
v_call: TRBV10-3
cdr3_nt: TGTGCCATCAGCCTAGGAGGGTACGAGCAGTACTTC
cdr3_aa: CAISLGGYEQYF

d_call: TRBD2
clone_size: many
j_call: TRBJ2-5
v_call: TRBV6-2/TRBV6-3
cdr3_nt: TGTGCCAGCAGTTATCTGCTAGCGGGAGGTCAAGAGACCCAGTACTTC
cdr3_aa: CASSYLLAGGQETQYF

d_call: TRBD1
clone_size: many
j_call: TRBJ2-1
v_call: TRBV27
cdr3_nt: TGTGCCAGCAGTTCCCAGACACAGGGGGCCGGGTACAATGAGCAGTTCTTC
cdr3_aa: CASSSQTQGAGYNEQFF